The 10 T cell receptor beta chains presented below share a single source sample, sequenced in a study of T-cell reconstitution after alpha-beta-depleted transplantation in children. Unique molecular identifiers tagged the TCRbeta library. Using its own MiXCR run on the PCR reads, TCRdb lists one record per CDR3 protein. The sample holds about 200,000 distinct CDR3 sequences, roughly 6% seen once. The starting material was PBMCs, obtained before TCRalphabeta/CD19-depleted stem cell transplant. These receptors were taken from a girl under two years old with combined immunodeficiency, due to receive a stem cell transplant.

This clonotype was counted between two and nine times. V gene TRBV29-1 combines with J gene TRBJ2-7, with D possibly matching TRBD1 (5 bases). V lost 6 bases and J lost 0, with 15 bases in between. The CDR3 is 14 amino acids. Germline CDR1 SQVTM, CDR2 ANQGSEA. CDR3 DNA sequence: TGCAGCGTGCCGACAGAAATGAACTCCTACGAGCAGTACTTC. Protein: CSVPTEMNSYEQYF.

This clonotype occurred many times. J is TRBJ2-7 and V is TRBV10-3, with D possibly being TRBD2 (6 bases). CDR1 ENHRY and CDR2 SYGVKD come from the germline V gene. Trimming took 3 bases from V and 5 from J, leaving 11 bases between them. This CDR3 spans 13 amino acids. CDR3 DNA: TGTGCCATCAGTGAAGCTAGCGACCACGAGCAGTACTTC. Residues: CAISEASDHEQYF.

This clonotype was observed many times. The rearrangement links TRBV7-9 to TRBJ2-7; D gene ambiguous. Trimming stripped 6 bases from V and 5 bases from J, with 8 bases between. This CDR3 has 11 amino acids. Germline CDR1 is SEHNR and CDR2 is FQNEAQ (reference sequence). CDR3 sequence: CASREHNEQYF. Written as DNA, the CDR3 is TGTGCCAGCAGGGAGCACAACGAGCAGTACTTC.

This clonotype was detected ten times or more. Its ends do not fully match the called genes, so a read error is possible. The chain carries TRBV6-1 and TRBJ2-5; possibly TRBD1 for D (5 bases). This CDR3 contains 11 residues. Per the germline V gene, CDR1 is MNHNS and CDR2 is SASEGT. The DNA of the CDR3 is TGTGCCAGCAGTGAACCCCAGGGAATCCACTTC. This encodes CASSEPQGIHF.

This clonotype has ten or more counts. The V and J genes are TRBV29-1 and TRBJ2-2, with D perhaps TRBD1 (5 bases). The germline V gene encodes CDR1 SQVTM and CDR2 ANQGSEA. This CDR3 has 13 amino acids. Between the trimmed V and J ends, which lost 7 bases and 1 base, there was a span of 10 bases. CDR3 sequence (DNA): TGCAGCGCGGACGGACAGAACACCGGGGAGCTGTTTTTT. Amino acids: CSADGQNTGELFF.

This clonotype was seen a handful of times. The chain is built from TRBV7-8 and TRBJ1-2; no clear D. The germline V gene encodes CDR1 SGHVS and CDR2 FQNEAQ. With 5 bases removed from V and 3 bases from J, the gap between germline ends came to 10 bases. There are 13 residues in the CDR3. The CDR3 DNA is TGTGCCAGCAGCCAAGGATTAGACTATGGCTACACCTTC. Translation: CASSQGLDYGYTF.

The sample holds many counts of this clonotype. V is TRBV4-2 and J is TRBJ2-1; 7 nucleotides match TRBD2. The CDR3 has 14 amino acids. The junction had 11 bases not matched to a gene; V was cut back by 10 bases and J by 5 bases. The germline gives CDR1 LGHNA, CDR2 YNFKEQ. The CDR3 sequence: CAIKRDRWDNEQFF. CDR3 DNA sequence: TGTGCCATCAAGCGGGATCGGTGGGACAATGAGCAGTTCTTC.

This rearrangement joins TRBV20-1 to TRBJ1-2; D gene uncertain. From germline, CDR1 is DFQATT and CDR2 SNEGSKA (reference sequence). The V gene lost 1 base and the J gene lost 6 bases, with 3 bases spanning the gap. CDR3 length: 10 amino acids. The CDR3 here is CSARADGYTF. In DNA, the CDR3 is TGCAGTGCTAGAGCCGATGGCTACACCTTC.

This clonotype has more than one count but fewer than ten. The chain combines TRBV4-3 with TRBJ2-1; D is unresolved. Germline lookup yields CDR1 LGHNA and CDR2 YSLEER. CDR3 length equals 15 residues. Deletions cut 0 bases from V and 4 bases from J, with 10 bases between. The CDR3 DNA reads as TGCGCCAGCAGCCAAGATCGGGCGTTATACAATGAGCAGTTCTTC. It encodes CASSQDRALYNEQFF.

This clonotype was recorded many times. The V call is TRBV7-2, the J call TRBJ2-7; 8 bases fit TRBD1. Germline CDR1 SGHTA, CDR2 FQGNSA. The CDR3 is 15 amino acids. The J segment lost 2 bases and the V segment lost 5 bases, leaving 8 bases of the junction unmatched. The CDR3 DNA follows: TGTGCCAGCAGCCCTGACAGGGGTTTACCCTACGAGCAGTACTTC. It is translated as CASSPDRGLPYEQYF.